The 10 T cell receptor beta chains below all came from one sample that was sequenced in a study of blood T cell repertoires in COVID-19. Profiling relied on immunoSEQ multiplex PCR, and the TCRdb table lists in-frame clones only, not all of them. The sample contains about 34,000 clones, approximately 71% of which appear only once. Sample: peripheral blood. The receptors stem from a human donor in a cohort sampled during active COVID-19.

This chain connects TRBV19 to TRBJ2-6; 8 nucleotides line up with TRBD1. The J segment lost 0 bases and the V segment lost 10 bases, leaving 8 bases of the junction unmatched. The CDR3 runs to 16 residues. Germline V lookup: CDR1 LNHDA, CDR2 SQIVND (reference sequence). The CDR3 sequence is CATKDRVGSGANVLTF. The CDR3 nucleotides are TGTGCCACCAAGGACAGGGTGGGCTCTGGGGCCAACGTCCTGACTTTC.

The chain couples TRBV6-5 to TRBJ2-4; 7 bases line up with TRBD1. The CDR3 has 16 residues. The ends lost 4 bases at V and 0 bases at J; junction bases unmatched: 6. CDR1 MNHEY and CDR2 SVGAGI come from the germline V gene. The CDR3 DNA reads TGTGCCAGCAGTTCACAGGGGACCCTAGCCAAAAACATTCAGTACTTC. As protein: CASSSQGTLAKNIQYF.

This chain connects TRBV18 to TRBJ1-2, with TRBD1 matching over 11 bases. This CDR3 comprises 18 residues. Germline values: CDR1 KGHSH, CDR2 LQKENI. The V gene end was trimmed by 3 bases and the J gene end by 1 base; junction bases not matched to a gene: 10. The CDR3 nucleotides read TGTGCCAGCTCACCCCCCAAGGGACAGGGGGTGAGTAACTATGGCTACACCTTC. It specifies CASSPPKGQGVSNYGYTF.

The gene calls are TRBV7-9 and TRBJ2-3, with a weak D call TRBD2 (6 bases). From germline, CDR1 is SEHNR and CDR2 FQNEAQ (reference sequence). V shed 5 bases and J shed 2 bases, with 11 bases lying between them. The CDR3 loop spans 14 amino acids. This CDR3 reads CASSLGGITDTQYF. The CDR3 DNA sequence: TGTGCCAGCAGCCTCGGAGGGATCACAGATACGCAGTATTTT.

The CDR3 bases are TGTGCCAGCAGCCCCATGAGGGATATGGCACCCCTCCACTTT. Translated: CASSPMRDMAPLHF. The J gene is TRBJ1-6, the V gene TRBV14; D is unclear. CDR1 and CDR2 from the germline V gene are SGHDN and FVKESK. Trimming took 4 bases from V and 11 from J, leaving 15 bases between them. The CDR3 contains 14 residues.

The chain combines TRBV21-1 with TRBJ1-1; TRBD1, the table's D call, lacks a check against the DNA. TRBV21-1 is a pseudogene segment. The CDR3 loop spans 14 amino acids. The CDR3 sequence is CASSVTGRGTEAFF. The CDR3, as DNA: TGTGCCAGCAGCGTAACAGGGCGTGGCACTGAAGCTTTCTTT.

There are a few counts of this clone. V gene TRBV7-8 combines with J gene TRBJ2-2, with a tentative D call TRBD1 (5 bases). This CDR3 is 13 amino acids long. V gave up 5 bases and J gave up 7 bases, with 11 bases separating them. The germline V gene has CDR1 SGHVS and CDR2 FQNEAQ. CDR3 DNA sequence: TGTGCCAGCAGCCCAGGGTTTCACGGGGAGCTGTTTTTT. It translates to CASSPGFHGELFF.

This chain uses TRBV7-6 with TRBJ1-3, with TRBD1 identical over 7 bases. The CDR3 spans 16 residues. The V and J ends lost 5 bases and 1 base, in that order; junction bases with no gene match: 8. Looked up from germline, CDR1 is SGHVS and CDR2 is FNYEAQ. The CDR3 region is CASSPRQGLSGNTIYF. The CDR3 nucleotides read TGTGCCAGCAGCCCTCGACAGGGCTTATCTGGAAACACCATATATTTT.

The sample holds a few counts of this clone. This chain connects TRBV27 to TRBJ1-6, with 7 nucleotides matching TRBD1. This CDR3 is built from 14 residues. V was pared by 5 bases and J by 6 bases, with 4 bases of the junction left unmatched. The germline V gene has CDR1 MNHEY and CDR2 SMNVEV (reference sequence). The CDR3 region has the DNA TGTGCCAGCAGTCTGGGACAGAGTAATTCACCCCTCCACTTT. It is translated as CASSLGQSNSPLHF.

CDR3 loop: CASGTGTGTNSPLHF. In DNA, the CDR3 is TGTGCCAGCGGAACCGGGACAGGGACAAATTCACCCCTCCACTTT. The chain has TRBV11-2 and TRBJ1-6; TRBD1 matches 9 bases. V lost 8 bases to trimming and J lost 7 bases; unmatched junction nucleotides: 9. The germline V gene has CDR1 SGHAT and CDR2 FQNNGV. CDR3 length: 15 residues.